The 24 T cell receptor beta chains reported below all come from one sample, sequenced in a study of CD8+CD57+ T cells in acquired aplastic anemia. The study profiled TCR beta VDJ and CDR3 using genomic DNA as template. MiXCR was run by TCRdb on the reads, yielding one entry per CDR3 protein. The sample lists about 210,000 distinct CDR3 sequences; around 60% were seen once. Sequencing input: sorted CD4+, CD8+, or CD8+CD57+ T cells (not recorded which) from PBMCs. The receptors derive from a human donor in good health.

Comments on this clonotype: This CDR3 fails to terminate in the conserved phenylalanine or tryptophan, so it likely reflects a read error. The limits of the CDR3 on the DNA are not certain, so only TCRdb's listed CDR3 is given. This chain links TRBV6-1 with TRBJ2-7. Germline CDR1 and CDR2: MNHNS and SASEGT. From its first to its last residue, the CDR3 has 14 amino acids. The CDR3 is CASSYLGVSYEQCY.

On this clonotype itself: The junction shows a germline mismatch at one end, possibly a read error. The V call is TRBV14, the J call TRBJ2-7; D might be TRBD1 (6 bases). Looked up from germline, CDR1 is SGHDN and CDR2 is FVKESK. CDR3 size: 13 residues. The CDR3 here is CASSQDPGDVQYF. CDR3 nucleotide sequence: TGCGCCAGCAGCCAAGACCCAGGGGACGTGCAGTACTTC.

A remark on this clonotype: Sequence at one end of the junction differs from germline and may be a read error. The genes are TRBV2 and TRBJ2-7; TRBD1 aligns across 8 bases. Germline V lookup: CDR1 SNHLY, CDR2 FYNNEI. The CDR3 contains 16 residues. The CDR3: CASSQEDRVGSYEQYF. DNA for the CDR3: TGCGCCAGCAGCCAAGAGGACAGGGTGGGATCCTACGAGCAGTACTTC. The complete variable domain, with remaining parts taken from reference TRBV2 and TRBJ2-7, reads EPEVTQTPSHQVTQMGQEVILRCVPISNHLYFYWYRQILGQKVEFLVSFYNNEISEKSEIFDDQFSVERPDGSNFTLKIRSTKLEDSAMYFCASSQEDRVGSYEQYFGPGTRLTVT.

The V and J genes are TRBV19 and TRBJ1-2; D uncertain. CDR3 size: 12 residues. Germline assignment: CDR1 LNHDA and CDR2 SQIVND (reference sequence). The CDR3 DNA follows: TGTGCTAGAGAAATGGGGTGGGCTGGCTACACCTTC. It encodes CAREMGWAGYTF.

The chain has TRBV7-2 and TRBJ2-7, with D uncertain. CDR1 is SGHTA, CDR2 FQGNSA, per germline. Trimming cost V 1 base and J 6 bases, with 16 bases left between them. The length of the CDR3 is 15 residues. CDR3 sequence (DNA): TGTGCCAGCAGCTTAGGCTTGGTCGGCCAGAGCGAGCAGTACTTC. Protein: CASSLGLVGQSEQYF. The whole variable domain, remainder taken from reference TRBV7-2 and TRBJ2-7, is GAGVSQSPSNKVTEKGKDVELRCDPISGHTALYWYRQSLGQGLEFLIYFQGNSAPDKSGLPSDRFSAERTGGSVSTLTIQRTQQEDSAVYLCASSLGLVGQSEQYFGPGTRLTVT.

This clonotype appeared a few times. V gene TRBV30 combines with J gene TRBJ1-5; the D is unclear. V was trimmed by 0 bases and J by 4 bases, leaving 7 bases between them. Germline values: CDR1 GTSNPN, CDR2 SVGIG (reference sequence). This CDR3 is built from 13 residues. The CDR3 DNA is TGTGCCTGGAGTGTACGGGAGAATCAGCCCCAGCATTTT. Encoded protein: CAWSVRENQPQHF.

This clonotype was detected many times. The rearrangement links TRBV20-1 to TRBJ2-5; 7 bases match TRBD1. Germline V gene data show CDR1 as DFQATT and CDR2 as SNEGSKA (reference sequence). The trim removed 4 bases at V and 4 bases at J, leaving 3 bases unmatched. The length of the CDR3 is 12 residues. CDR3 amino acids: CSANRGRETQYF. The CDR3 DNA follows: TGCAGTGCTAACAGGGGACGAGAGACCCAGTACTTC.

The chain recombines TRBV6-2 or TRBV6-3 with TRBJ2-5; 9 bases agree with TRBD1. The CDR3 is made up of 14 amino acids. V lost 4 bases, J lost 9 bases, and 9 bases stayed unmatched. Germline V gene sequence: CDR1 MNHEY, CDR2 SVGEGT. CDR3 amino acids: CASSSGQGGEAQYF. CDR3 in DNA: TGTGCCAGCAGTTCGGGACAGGGAGGCGAGGCCCAGTACTTC.

This clonotype was observed at least ten times. This chain uses TRBV20-1 with TRBJ2-2; TRBD2 aligns across 7 bases. With 2 bases clipped from V and 4 bases from J, the junction kept 10 bases outside the gene matches. CDR3 length equals 16 residues. Germline-derived CDR1 and CDR2 are DFQATT and SNEGSKA (reference sequence). CDR3 region: CSARYVGGGSTGELFF. The CDR3, as DNA: TGCAGTGCTAGATACGTTGGGGGGGGTAGCACCGGGGAGCTGTTTTTT.

There are a few counts of this clonotype. The rearrangement uses TRBV10-3 and TRBJ1-1, with D possibly TRBD1 on 5 matching bases. The germline V gene encodes CDR1 ENHRY and CDR2 SYGVKD. V shed 2 bases and J shed 3 bases, with 7 bases lying between them. The CDR3 extends over 13 amino acids. CDR3 DNA sequence: TGTGCCATCAGTGAGGACAGCGACACTGAAGCTTTCTTT. Encoded protein: CAISEDSDTEAFF.

The rearrangement links TRBV9 to TRBJ2-1, with 9 bases that match TRBD2. Germline trimming cut 0 bases from V and 10 bases from J; bases unmatched to any gene: 2. CDR1 and CDR2 (germline): SGDLS, YYNGEE. The CDR3 runs to 13 residues. The CDR3 region has the DNA TGTGCCAGCAGCGTAGCGCTAGCGGGAGAGCAGTTCTTC. Protein product: CASSVALAGEQFF. The full variable domain, its missing parts supplied by reference TRBV9 and TRBJ2-1, is DSGVTQTPKHLITATGQRVTLRCSPRSGDLSVYWYQQSLDQGLQFLIQYYNGEERAKGNILERFSAQQFPDLHSELNLSSLELGDSALYFCASSVALAGEQFFGPGTRLTVL.

This clonotype was detected once. This rearrangement joins TRBV10-3 to TRBJ2-2, with D perhaps TRBD2 (7 bases). The CDR3 sequence is 14 residues long. The V end lost 4 bases, the J end lost 4 bases, and 10 bases lay between the germline ends. Germline V gene data show CDR1 as ENHRY and CDR2 as SYGVKD. The CDR3: CAISGRGATGELFF. The DNA of the CDR3 is TGTGCCATCAGTGGTCGGGGGGCCACCGGGGAGCTGTTTTTT.

V is TRBV7-9 and J is TRBJ1-1, with D tentatively TRBD1 (5 bases). Germline CDR1 SEHNR, CDR2 FQNEAQ (reference sequence). This CDR3 is built from 13 residues. Deletions cut 1 base from V and 14 bases from J, with 17 bases between. CDR3 DNA sequence: TGTGCCAGCAGCTTAGGGTTGGGGGACGAGGCCTTCTTT. Its translation is CASSLGLGDEAFF.

This clonotype came up many times. This chain joins TRBV12-3 or TRBV12-4 and TRBJ1-1; D gene unclear. This CDR3 spans 14 amino acids. V gave up 3 bases and J gave up 3 bases, with 11 bases separating them. CDR3 bases: TGTGCCAGCAGTTTTCTCCAGATGGACACTGAAGCTTTCTTT. It specifies CASSFLQMDTEAFF.

About this clonotype itself: The junction departs from the called germline gene at one end, perhaps through a read error. The rearrangement links TRBV12-3 or TRBV12-4 to TRBJ1-2; no definite D call. There are 14 residues in the CDR3. The CDR3 is CASSFGGRTCGYTF. The DNA of the CDR3 is TGCGCCAGCAGTTTCGGTGGCAGGACCTGTGGCTACACCTTC.

This clonotype was detected only a few times. The rearrangement uses TRBV15 and TRBJ2-7; possible D gene TRBD2, 7 bases. The CDR3 has 15 amino acids. Trimming left V 0 bases short and J 4 bases short, with 13 bases between. Germline V CDR1 and CDR2: LNHNV, YYDKDF (reference sequence). The CDR3 nucleotides read TGTGCCACCAGCAGAGATGGAGGGGGGGGGTACGAGCAGTACTTC. It translates to CATSRDGGGGYEQYF.

The V and J genes are TRBV14 and TRBJ1-1; no definite D call. There are 16 residues in the CDR3. Germline values: CDR1 SGHDN, CDR2 FVKESK. V was cut by 0 bases and J by 0 bases, with 11 bases left in between. The CDR3 sequence is CASSQERNNMNTEAFF. The CDR3 nucleotides read TGTGCCAGCAGCCAAGAAAGGAACAACATGAACACTGAAGCTTTCTTT.

DNA for the CDR3: TGTGCCAGCAGCTTACAGAGCAGGGGAAATTCACCCCTCCACTTT. This codes for CASSLQSRGNSPLHF. This chain connects TRBV7-3 to TRBJ1-6; the D gene is possibly TRBD1 (6 bases). CDR3 length: 15 residues. Per germline, CDR1 SGHTA and CDR2 FQGTGA. Deletions cut 2 bases from V and 7 bases from J, with 12 bases between. The whole variable domain, remainder taken from reference TRBV7-3 and TRBJ1-6, is GAGVSQTPSNKVTEKGKYVELRCDPISGHTALYWYRQSLGQGPEFLIYFQGTGAADDSGLPNDRFFAVRPEGSVSTLKIQRTERGDSAVYLCASSLQSRGNSPLHFGNGTRLTVT.

V gene TRBV6-5 combines with J gene TRBJ2-5, with 9 bases fitting TRBD2. The CDR3 is 16 residues long. The V gene's germline CDR1 is MNHEY and CDR2 SVGAGI. Unmatched junction bases numbered 7, after V lost 0 bases and J lost 5 bases. The CDR3 DNA reads as TGTGCCAGCAGTTACTCAGAAGGACTAGCGTGGGAGACCCAGTACTTC. Its protein is CASSYSEGLAWETQYF.

V is TRBV15 and J is TRBJ2-6; D unresolved. The CDR3 loop spans 20 amino acids. Per the germline V gene, CDR1 is LNHNV and CDR2 is YYDKDF (reference sequence). V was clipped by 3 bases and J by 0 bases, with 21 bases between them. CDR3 nucleotides: TGTGCCACCAGCAGCCTAGGCGTCCCCGGGCTGTGCTCTGGGGCCAACGTCCTGACTTTC. This sequence encodes CATSSLGVPGLCSGANVLTF. Combining the CDR3 with reference TRBV15 and TRBJ2-6 gives the whole variable domain DAMVIQNPRYQVTQFGKPVTLSCSQTLNHNVMYWYQQKSSQAPKLLFHYYDKDFNNEADTPDNFQSRRPNTSFCFLDIRSPGLGDTAMYLCATSSLGVPGLCSGANVLTFGAGSRLTVL.

A word on this clonotype: The conserved phenylalanine or tryptophan is not found at the CDR3 terminus, so this likely reflects a read error. The DNA is left out, because the CDR3 cannot be placed on it with certainty; the CDR3 is given as TCRdb lists it. The CDR3 region is CASSSLSL. The chain links TRBV5-1 to TRBJ2-1; the table's D call, TRBD1, was not checked against the DNA. The germline V gene encodes CDR1 SGHRS and CDR2 YFSETQ. The CDR3 spans 8 residues, counting both ends.

A note on this clonotype: Its ends do not fully match the called genes, so a read error is possible. This rearrangement joins TRBV7-9 to TRBJ1-1, with TRBD1 matching over 8 bases. Germline CDR1 reads SEHNR; CDR2 reads FQNEAQ (reference sequence). CDR3 size: 16 residues. The CDR3 protein is CASSSRSGGRNTEAFF. The CDR3 DNA reads TGTGCCAGCAGCTCCCGCTCAGGGGGCAGGAACACTGAGGCTTTCTTT.

This clonotype was counted ten times or more. The chain has TRBV25-1 and TRBJ1-2, with D possibly matching TRBD1 (5 bases). CDR1 MGHDK and CDR2 SYGVNS come from the germline V gene. V dropped 10 bases and J dropped 5 bases, with 14 bases sitting between them. This CDR3 is 12 amino acids long. The CDR3 spells CAISREDYGYTF. In DNA form, the CDR3 reads TGTGCCATCAGCAGGGAGGATTATGGCTACACCTTC.

In this sample, this clonotype turned up a few times. The chain links TRBV20-1 to TRBJ2-7, with 8 bases matching TRBD2. Trimming at V came to 3 bases and at J to 1 base, leaving 2 bases not matched to a gene. CDR1 and CDR2 (germline): DFQATT, SNEGSKA (reference sequence). CDR3 length: 13 residues. CDR3 region: CSASLAGSYEQYV. CDR3 DNA: TGCAGTGCTAGCTTAGCGGGGTCCTACGAGCAGTACGTC.